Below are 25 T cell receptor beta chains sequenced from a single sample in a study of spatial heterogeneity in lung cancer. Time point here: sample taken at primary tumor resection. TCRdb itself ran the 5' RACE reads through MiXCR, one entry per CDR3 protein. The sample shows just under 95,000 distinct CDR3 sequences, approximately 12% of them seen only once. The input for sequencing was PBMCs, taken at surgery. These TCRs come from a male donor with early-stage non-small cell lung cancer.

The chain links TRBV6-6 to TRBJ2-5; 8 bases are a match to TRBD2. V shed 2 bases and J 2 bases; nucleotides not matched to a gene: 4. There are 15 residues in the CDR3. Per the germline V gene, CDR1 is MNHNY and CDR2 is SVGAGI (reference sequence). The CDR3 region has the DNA TGTGCCAGCAGTTACCCCGGGACTAGTCAAGAGACCCAGTACTTC. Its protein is CASSYPGTSQETQYF.

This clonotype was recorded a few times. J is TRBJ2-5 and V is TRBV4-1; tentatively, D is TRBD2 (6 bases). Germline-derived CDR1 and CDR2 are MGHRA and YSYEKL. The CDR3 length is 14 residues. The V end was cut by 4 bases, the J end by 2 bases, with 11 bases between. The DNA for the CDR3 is TGCGCCAGCAGCCGGGACGGGGGTCAAGAGACCCAGTACTTC. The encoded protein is CASSRDGGQETQYF.

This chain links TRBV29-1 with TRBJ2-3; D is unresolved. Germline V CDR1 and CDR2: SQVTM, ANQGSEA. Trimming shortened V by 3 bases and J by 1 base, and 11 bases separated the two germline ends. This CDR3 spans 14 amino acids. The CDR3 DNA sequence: TGCAGCGTTGATGACTCTCCGGGCACAGATACGCAGTATTTT. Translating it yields CSVDDSPGTDTQYF.

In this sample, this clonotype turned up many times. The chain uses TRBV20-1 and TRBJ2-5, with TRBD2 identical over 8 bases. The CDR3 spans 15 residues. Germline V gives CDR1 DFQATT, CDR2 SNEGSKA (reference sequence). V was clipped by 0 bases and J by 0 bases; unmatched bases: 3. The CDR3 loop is CSARELADYQETQYF. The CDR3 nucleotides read TGCAGTGCTAGAGAACTAGCGGACTACCAAGAGACCCAGTACTTC.

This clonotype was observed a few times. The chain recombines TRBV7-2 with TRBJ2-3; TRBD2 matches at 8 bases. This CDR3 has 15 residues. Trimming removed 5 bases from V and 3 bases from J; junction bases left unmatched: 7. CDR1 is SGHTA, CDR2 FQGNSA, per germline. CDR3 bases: TGTGCCAGCAGCAACGGGGGGGCCGGGACAGATACGCAGTATTTT. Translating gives CASSNGGAGTDTQYF.

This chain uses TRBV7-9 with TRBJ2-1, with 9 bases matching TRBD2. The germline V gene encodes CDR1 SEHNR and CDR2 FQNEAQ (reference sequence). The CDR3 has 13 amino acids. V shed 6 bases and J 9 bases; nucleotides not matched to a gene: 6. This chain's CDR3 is CASRPSGASEQFF. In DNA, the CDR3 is TGTGCCAGCAGACCTAGCGGGGCCAGTGAGCAGTTCTTC.

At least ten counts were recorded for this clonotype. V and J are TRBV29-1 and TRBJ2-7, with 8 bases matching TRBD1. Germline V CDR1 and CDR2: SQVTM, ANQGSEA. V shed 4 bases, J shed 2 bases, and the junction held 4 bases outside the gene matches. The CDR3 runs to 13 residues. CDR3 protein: CSVAATGAYEQYF. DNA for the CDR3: TGCAGCGTTGCTGCGACAGGGGCCTACGAGCAGTACTTC.

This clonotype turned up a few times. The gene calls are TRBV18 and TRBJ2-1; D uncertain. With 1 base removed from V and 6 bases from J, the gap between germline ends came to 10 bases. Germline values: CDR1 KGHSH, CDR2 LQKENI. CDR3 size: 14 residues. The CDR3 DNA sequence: TGTGCCAGCTCACCACTGGCGGCATTCAATGAGCAGTTCTTC. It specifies CASSPLAAFNEQFF.

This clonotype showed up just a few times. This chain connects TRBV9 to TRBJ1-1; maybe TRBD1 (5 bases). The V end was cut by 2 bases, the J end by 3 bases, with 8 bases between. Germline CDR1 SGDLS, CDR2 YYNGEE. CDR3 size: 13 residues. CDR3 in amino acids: CASSVAGYTEAFF. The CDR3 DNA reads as TGTGCCAGCAGCGTGGCAGGGTACACTGAAGCTTTCTTT.

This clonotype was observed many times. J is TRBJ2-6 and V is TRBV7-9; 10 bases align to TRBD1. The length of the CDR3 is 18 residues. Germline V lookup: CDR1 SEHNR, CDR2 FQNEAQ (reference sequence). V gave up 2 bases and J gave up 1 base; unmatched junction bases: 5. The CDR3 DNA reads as TGTGCCAGCAGCTTAAGCGACAGGGGGCTATCTGGGGCCAACGTCCTGACTTTC. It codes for CASSLSDRGLSGANVLTF. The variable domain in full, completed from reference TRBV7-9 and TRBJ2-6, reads DTGVSQNPRHKITKRGQNVTFRCDPISEHNRLYWYRQTLGQGPEFLTYFQNEAQLEKSRLLSDRFSAERPKGSFSTLEIQRTEQGDSAMYLCASSLSDRGLSGANVLTFGAGSRLTVL.

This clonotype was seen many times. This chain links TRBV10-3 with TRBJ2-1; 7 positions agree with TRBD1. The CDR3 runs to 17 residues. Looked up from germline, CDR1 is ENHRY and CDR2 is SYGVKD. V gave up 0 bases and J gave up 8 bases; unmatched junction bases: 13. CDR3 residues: CAISESPPGQRNDEQFF. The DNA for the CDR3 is TGTGCCATCAGTGAGTCCCCACCGGGACAGCGCAACGATGAGCAGTTCTTC.

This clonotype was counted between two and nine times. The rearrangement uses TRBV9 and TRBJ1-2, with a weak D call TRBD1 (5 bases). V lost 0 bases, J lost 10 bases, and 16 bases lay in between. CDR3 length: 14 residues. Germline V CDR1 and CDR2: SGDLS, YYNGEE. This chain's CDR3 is CASSVEPVDRVYTF. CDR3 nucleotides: TGTGCCAGCAGCGTAGAGCCGGTAGACAGAGTCTACACCTTC.

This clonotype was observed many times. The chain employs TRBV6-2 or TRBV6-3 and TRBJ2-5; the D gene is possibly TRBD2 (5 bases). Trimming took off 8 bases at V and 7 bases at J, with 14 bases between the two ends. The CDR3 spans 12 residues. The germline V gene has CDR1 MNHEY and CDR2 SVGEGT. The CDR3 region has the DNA TGTGCCAGCGGTCGGGGAAGAGGGACCCAGTACTTC. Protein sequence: CASGRGRGTQYF.

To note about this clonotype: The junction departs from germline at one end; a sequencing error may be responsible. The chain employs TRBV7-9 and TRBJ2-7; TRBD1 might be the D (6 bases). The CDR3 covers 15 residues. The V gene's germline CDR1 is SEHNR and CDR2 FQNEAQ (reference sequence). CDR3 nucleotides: TGTGCCAACAGCTTACCCGGACAGCCATCCTACGAGCAGTACTTC. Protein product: CANSLPGQPSYEQYF. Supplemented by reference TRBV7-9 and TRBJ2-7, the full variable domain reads DTGVSQNPRHKITKRGQNVTFRCDPISEHNRLYWYRQTLGQGPEFLTYFQNEAQLEKSRLLSDRFSAERPKGSFSTLEIQRTEQGDSAMYLCANSLPGQPSYEQYFGPGTRLTVT.

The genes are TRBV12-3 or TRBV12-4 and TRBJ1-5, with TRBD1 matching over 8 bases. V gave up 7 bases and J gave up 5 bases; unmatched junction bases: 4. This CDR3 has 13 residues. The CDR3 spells CASTYRGDQPQHF. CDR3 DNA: TGTGCCAGCACGTACAGGGGGGATCAGCCCCAGCATTTT.

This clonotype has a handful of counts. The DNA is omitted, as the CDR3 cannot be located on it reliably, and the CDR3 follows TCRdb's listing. CDR3 loop: CASSRQGRRTPGSCFF. The rearrangement links TRBV7-2 to TRBJ2-2; TRBD2 is the table's D call and was not checked against the DNA. CDR1 is SGHTA and CDR2 is FQGNSA in the germline V gene. The CDR3 is 16 residues long, ends included.

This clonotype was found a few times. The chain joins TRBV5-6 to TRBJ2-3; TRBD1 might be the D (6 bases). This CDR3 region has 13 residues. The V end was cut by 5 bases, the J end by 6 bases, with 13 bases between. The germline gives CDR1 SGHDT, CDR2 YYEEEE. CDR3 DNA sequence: TGTGCCAGCAGTTTTGGACAGCTCGATACGCAGTATTTT. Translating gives CASSFGQLDTQYF.

The CDR3 DNA sequence: TGTGCCACCAGTGCTTACAGGAATGGGGAGACCCAGTACTTC. It translates to CATSAYRNGETQYF. The rearrangement uses TRBV24-1 and TRBJ2-5; D is perhaps TRBD1 (5 bases). CDR1 and CDR2 (germline): KGHDR, SFDVKD. Trimming shortened V by 5 bases and J by 5 bases, and 14 bases separated the two germline ends. The CDR3 covers 14 residues.

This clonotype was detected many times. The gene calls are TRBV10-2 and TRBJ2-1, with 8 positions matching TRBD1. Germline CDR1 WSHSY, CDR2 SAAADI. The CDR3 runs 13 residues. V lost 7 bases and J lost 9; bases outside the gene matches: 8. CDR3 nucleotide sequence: TGCGCCAGCAATGGACAGGGCATGGGTGAGCAGTTCTTC. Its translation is CASNGQGMGEQFF.

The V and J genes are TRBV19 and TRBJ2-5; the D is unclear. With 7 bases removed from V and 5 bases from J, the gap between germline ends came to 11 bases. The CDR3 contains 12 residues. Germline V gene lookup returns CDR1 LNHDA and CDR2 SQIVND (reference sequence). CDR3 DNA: TGTGCCAGTACCAGCGTCGGGGAGACCCAGTACTTC. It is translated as CASTSVGETQYF.

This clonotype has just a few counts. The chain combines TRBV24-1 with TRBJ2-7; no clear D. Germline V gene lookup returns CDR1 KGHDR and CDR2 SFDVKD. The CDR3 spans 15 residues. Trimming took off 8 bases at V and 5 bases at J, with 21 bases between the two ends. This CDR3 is CATTIESSLGHEQYF. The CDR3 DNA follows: TGTGCCACCACTATAGAATCTTCCCTAGGCCACGAGCAGTACTTC.

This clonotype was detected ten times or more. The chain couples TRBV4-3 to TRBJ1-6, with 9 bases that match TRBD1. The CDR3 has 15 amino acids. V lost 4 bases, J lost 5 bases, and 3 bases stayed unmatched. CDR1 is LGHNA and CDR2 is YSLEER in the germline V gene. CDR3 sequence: CASSPGQGNNSPLHF. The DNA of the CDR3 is TGCGCCAGCAGCCCCGGACAGGGGAATAATTCACCCCTCCACTTT.

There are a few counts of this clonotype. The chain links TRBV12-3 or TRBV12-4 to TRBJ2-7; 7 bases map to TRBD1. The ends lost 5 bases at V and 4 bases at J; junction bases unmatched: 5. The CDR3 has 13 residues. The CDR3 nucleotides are TGTGCCAGCAGTAGGGGGCTCATGTACGAGCAGTACTTC. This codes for CASSRGLMYEQYF.

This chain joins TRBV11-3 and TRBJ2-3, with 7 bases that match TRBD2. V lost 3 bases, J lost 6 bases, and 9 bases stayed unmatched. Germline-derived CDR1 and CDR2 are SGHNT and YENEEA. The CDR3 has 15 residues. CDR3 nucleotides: TGTGCCAGCAGCTTCTCCGGGACTACCTCGGATACGCAGTATTTT. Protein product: CASSFSGTTSDTQYF.

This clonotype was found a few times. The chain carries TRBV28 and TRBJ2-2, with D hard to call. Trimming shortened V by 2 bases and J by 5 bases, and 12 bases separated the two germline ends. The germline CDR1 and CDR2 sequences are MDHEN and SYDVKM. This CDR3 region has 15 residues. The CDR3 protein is CASSLGWQATGELFF. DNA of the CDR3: TGTGCCAGCAGTTTAGGCTGGCAGGCTACCGGGGAGCTGTTTTTT.